Listed below are T cell receptor beta chains from one sample, sequenced in a study of OX40 agonist ivuxolimab in advanced cancers. Using immunoSEQ multiplex PCR, the repertoire was profiled, and TCRdb retains in-frame clones only, with some absent. Of about 91,000 clones listed, 84% are singletons. The sequencing here drew on CD4+ or CD8+ T cells sorted from blood, taken in a trial of the OX40 agonist ivuxolimab. These receptors originate from an adult with an advanced solid tumor such as melanoma, head and neck, liver or kidney cancer. Both conserved end residues are part of each CDR3. D genes are given only for firm matches. Clone size is not always given. Where it is, it says once, few, many or a class for expanded clones.

d_call j_call v_call clone_size cdr3_aa cdr3_nt
- TRBJ1-5 TRBV2 - CASSERRGGNQPQHF TGTGCCAGCAGTGAAAGGCGAGGGGGCAATCAGCCCCAGCATTTT
- TRBJ1-1 TRBV28 few CASSPLREGVTEAFF TGTGCCAGCAGTCCGTTGAGGGAGGGGGTTACTGAAGCTTTCTTT
TRBD1 TRBJ1-5 TRBV15 - CATSPRTGDLYQPQHF TGTGCCACCAGCCCCCGGACAGGGGACCTTTATCAGCCCCAGCATTTT
- TRBJ1-1 TRBV10-3 - CATTPVENTEAFF TGTGCCACCACACCGGTGGAGAACACTGAAGCTTTCTTT
TRBD2 TRBJ2-4 TRBV4-2 - CASSQTGTSGGRNIQYF TGTGCCAGCAGCCAAACCGGGACTAGCGGGGGGCGGAACATTCAGTACTTC
TRBD2 TRBJ2-5 TRBV7-9 - CASFSRGETQYF TGTGCCAGCTTCTCGCGGGGGGAGACCCAGTACTTC
- TRBJ1-4 TRBV4-3 - CASSQDRGTGDEKLFF TGCGCCAGCAGCCAAGATAGGGGGACGGGGGATGAAAAACTGTTTTTT
- TRBJ1-5 TRBV2 few CATRGDSNQPQHF TGTGCCACCCGGGGCGACAGCAATCAGCCCCAGCATTTT
TRBD1 TRBJ1-4 TRBV19 - CASRDDRGRGTREKLFF TGTGCCAGTAGGGACGACAGGGGGCGCGGGACCCGAGAAAAACTGTTTTTT
- TRBJ1-1 TRBV7-9 - CASSRARGSGDTEAFF TGTGCCAGCAGCCGTGCCCGGGGGTCGGGGGACACTGAAGCTTTCTTT
TRBD1 TRBJ2-3 TRBV7-3 - CASSPGQTDTQYF TGTGCCAGCAGCCCGGGACAGACAGATACGCAGTATTTT
TRBD1 TRBJ1-4 TRBV19 - CASSWDRSNEKLFF TGTGCCAGTAGTTGGGACAGGTCTAATGAAAAACTGTTTTTT
- TRBJ2-3 TRBV19 - CASSTSGDTQYF TGTGCCAGTAGTACCAGCGGAGATACGCAGTATTTT
- TRBJ2-5 TRBV6-1 - CAARARRQETQYF TGTGCCGCGCGCGCCAGGCGCCAAGAGACCCAGTACTTC
- TRBJ2-3 TRBV5-1 - CASSLEGRAGDTQYF TGCGCCAGCAGCTTAGAGGGCAGGGCTGGAGATACGCAGTATTTT
- TRBJ1-1 TRBV2 once CASSEGVDGGFF TGTGCCAGCAGTGAAGGGGTAGACGGCGGTTTCTTT
- TRBJ1-2 TRBV7-2 once CASSLGPGSQMSGYTF TGTGCCAGCAGCTTAGGCCCAGGGTCCCAAATGAGCGGCTACACCTTC